The 25 T cell receptor beta chains below come from one sample, sequenced in a study of cytomegalovirus exposure and HLA in healthy donors. PCR involved 60 Vbeta and 13 Jbeta primers. Profiling relied on immunoSEQ multiplex PCR, and the TCRdb table lists in-frame clones only, not all of them. The data show 130,000 or so clones, 60% to 80% seen once. The source material was PBMCs. The receptor source for this set is a male donor in good health and CMV-seronegative.

The V and J genes are TRBV5-4 and TRBJ1-1; D gene uncertain. Deletions cut 0 bases from V and 1 base from J, with 10 bases between. The CDR3 runs to 15 residues. Per germline, CDR1 SGHNT and CDR2 YYREEE (reference sequence). The CDR3 here is CASSLGGPGNTEAFF. The CDR3 nucleotides are TGTGCCAGCAGCTTGGGTGGCCCGGGGAACACTGAAGCTTTCTTT. Full variable domain (rest looked up from reference TRBV5-4 and TRBJ1-1): ETGVTQSPTHLIKTRGQQVTLRCSSQSGHNTVSWYQQALGQGPQFIFQYYREEENGRGNFPPRFSGLQFPNYSSELNVNALELDDSALYLCASSLGGPGNTEAFFGQGTRLTVV.

The gene calls are TRBV11-2 and TRBJ2-7, with 10 bases identical to TRBD2. The junction had 2 bases not matched to a gene; V was cut back by 0 bases and J by 0 bases. This CDR3 region has 16 residues. Germline CDR1 reads SGHAT; CDR2 reads FQNNGV. In nucleotides, the CDR3 is TGTGCCAGCAGCTTAGAAGCTAGCGGGAGCTCCTACGAGCAGTACTTC. This sequence encodes CASSLEASGSSYEQYF.

The J gene is TRBJ2-1, the V gene TRBV11-1; 15 bases map to TRBD2. The CDR3 covers 17 residues. J was trimmed by 1 base and V by 6 bases; bases with no gene match: 4. Germline values: CDR1 SGHAT, CDR2 FQDESV (reference sequence). The CDR3 loop is CASRAGTSGGSYNEQFF. The CDR3 coding sequence is TGTGCCAGCAGAGCCGGGACTAGCGGGGGGTCCTACAATGAGCAGTTCTTC.

This chain connects TRBV6-6 to TRBJ1-3; 8 bases agree with TRBD1. Germline-derived CDR1 and CDR2 are MNHNY and SVGAGI (reference sequence). V lost 6 bases to trimming and J lost 9 bases; unmatched junction nucleotides: 10. The CDR3 sequence is 14 residues long. CDR3 sequence: CASSQQGADITIYF. The CDR3 region has the DNA TGTGCCAGCAGCCAGCAGGGGGCGGATATCACCATATATTTT.

This chain connects TRBV7-3 to TRBJ2-3, with D possibly matching TRBD1 (7 bases). Germline V lookup: CDR1 SGHTA, CDR2 FQGTGA. V was cut by 5 bases and J by 3 bases, with 15 bases left in between. The CDR3 is 15 residues long. CDR3: CASSPLAGQTDTQYF. The CDR3 region has the DNA TGTGCCAGCAGCCCGCTGGCGGGACAGACAGATACGCAGTATTTT.

The CDR3, as DNA: TGTGCCAGCAGTTACGACCCCGGGACAGCCTCTTTTGGCTACACCTTC. Translating gives CASSYDPGTASFGYTF. The chain joins TRBV6-6 to TRBJ1-2; 7 bases agree with TRBD1. The CDR3 spans 16 residues. V was clipped by 2 bases and J by 7 bases; unmatched bases: 13. Germline V lookup: CDR1 MNHNY, CDR2 SVGAGI (reference sequence).

This clone was seen more than once but under ten times. The CDR3 loop reads CASSLQGFSGNTIYF. The CDR3 DNA reads TGTGCCAGCAGTTTACAGGGTTTCTCTGGAAACACCATATATTTT. The chain links TRBV28 to TRBJ1-3; possibly TRBD1 for D (5 bases). CDR1 is MDHEN, CDR2 SYDVKM, per germline. V was cut by 2 bases and J by 0 bases, with 8 bases left in between. The CDR3 length is 15 residues.

The chain links TRBV20-1 to TRBJ2-1, with TRBD2 matching over 8 bases. CDR3 size: 10 residues. V shed 5 bases and J 16 bases; nucleotides not matched to a gene: 7. Germline V gene data show CDR1 as DFQATT and CDR2 as SNEGSKA (reference sequence). The CDR3 DNA is TGCAGTGCTCATACGGGACTAGATTTCTTC. Translation gives CSAHTGLDFF.

The chain recombines TRBV28 with TRBJ1-3; 11 bases map to TRBD1. From germline, CDR1 is MDHEN and CDR2 SYDVKM. With 5 bases clipped from V and 0 bases from J, the junction kept 6 bases outside the gene matches. The CDR3 length is 17 residues. The CDR3 DNA sequence: TGTGCCAGCAGTCAAAGGACAGGGGGCTACTCTGGAAACACCATATATTTT. It yields the protein CASSQRTGGYSGNTIYF.

The chain uses TRBV7-2 and TRBJ2-2, with D possibly being TRBD2 (6 bases). CDR1 SGHTA and CDR2 FQGNSA come from the germline V gene. This CDR3 spans 14 amino acids. Trimming left V 5 bases short and J 6 bases short, with 13 bases between. CDR3: CASSRGRGAGELFF. The CDR3 region has the DNA TGTGCCAGCAGCCGCGGGCGGGGCGCCGGGGAGCTGTTTTTT.

This clone was seen a few times. The V gene is TRBV9, the J gene TRBJ2-5; the D gene is possibly TRBD2 (7 bases). The CDR3 contains 15 residues. V dropped 5 bases and J dropped 4 bases, with 18 bases sitting between them. Germline V gives CDR1 SGDLS, CDR2 YYNGEE. The CDR3 nucleotides are TGTGCCAGCAGTTACCTATTGGGGGGGCGAGAGACCCAGTACTTC. It specifies CASSYLLGGRETQYF. Full variable domain (outside the CDR3, taken from reference TRBV9 and TRBJ2-5): DSGVTQTPKHLITATGQRVTLRCSPRSGDLSVYWYQQSLDQGLQFLIQYYNGEERAKGNILERFSAQQFPDLHSELNLSSLELGDSALYFCASSYLLGGRETQYFGPGTRLLVL.

In this sample, this clone turned up a few times. Other DNA sequences within the sample encode an identical CDR3. Here the CDR3 reads CATSRDRFGNEQFF. The CDR3 DNA reads TGTGCCACCAGCAGAGACAGGTTCGGCAATGAGCAGTTCTTC. The chain employs TRBV15 and TRBJ2-1; D is uncertain. Looked up from germline, CDR1 is LNHNV and CDR2 is YYDKDF (reference sequence). This CDR3 region has 14 residues. Trimming removed 0 bases from V and 6 bases from J, with 9 bases in between.

The rearrangement uses TRBV19 and TRBJ1-2, with 9 bases aligning to TRBD1. This CDR3 has 15 amino acids. Trimming at V came to 5 bases and at J to 4 bases, leaving 8 bases not matched to a gene. Per germline, CDR1 LNHDA and CDR2 SQIVND (reference sequence). DNA for the CDR3: TGTGCCAGTAGTGCGGAGGGGACAGGGATCTATGGCTACACCTTC. Encoded protein: CASSAEGTGIYGYTF.

The chain couples TRBV4-3 to TRBJ2-7; D is possibly TRBD1 (6 bases). The CDR3 has 14 amino acids. Deletions cut 4 bases from V and 6 bases from J, with 16 bases between. Germline V gene sequence: CDR1 LGHNA, CDR2 YSLEER. The CDR3 loop is CASSLDRTPGEQYF. CDR3 coding DNA: TGCGCCAGCAGCCTCGACAGGACCCCGGGCGAGCAGTACTTC.

The V and J genes are TRBV12-5 and TRBJ2-3; perhaps TRBD2 as D (5 bases). CDR3 length: 15 amino acids. V lost 5 bases, J lost 4 bases, and 16 bases lay in between. Germline CDR1 and CDR2: LGHNT and FRNRAP. Written as DNA, the CDR3 is TGTGCTAGTGGTCCTCGGGGAGCCCCCGCAGATACGCAGTATTTT. It codes for CASGPRGAPADTQYF.

The chain couples TRBV27 to TRBJ2-3; D is perhaps TRBD2 (5 bases). V lost 3 bases to trimming and J lost 0 bases, with 7 bases between them. The CDR3 is 14 residues long. Germline V gene sequence: CDR1 MNHEY, CDR2 SMNVEV (reference sequence). This CDR3 is CASSFEGSTDTQYF. Written as DNA, the CDR3 is TGTGCCAGCAGTTTCGAGGGTAGCACAGATACGCAGTATTTT.

This clone was seen only a few times. V is TRBV6-4 and J is TRBJ2-3; the match to TRBD1 covers 7 bases. CDR3 length equals 14 residues. Germline-derived CDR1 and CDR2 are MRHNA and SNTAGT. After removal of 0 bases from V and 4 bases from J, the junction contained 1 base not matched to a gene. CDR3 bases: TGTGCCAGCAGTGACTCAGGGGGCGCAGATACGCAGTATTTT. Protein: CASSDSGGADTQYF.

A remark on this clone: The sample holds other DNA sequences that translate to the same CDR3. The V gene is TRBV4-1, the J gene TRBJ2-2; D not certain. CDR3 size: 15 residues. CDR1 is MGHRA, CDR2 YSYEKL, per germline. With 1 base removed from V and 0 bases from J, the gap between germline ends came to 6 bases. The DNA of the CDR3 is TGCGCCAGCAGCCAAGGAACGGCGAACACCGGGGAGCTGTTTTTT. Amino acid sequence: CASSQGTANTGELFF.

V is TRBV7-8 and J is TRBJ1-5; D remains ambiguous. This CDR3 is built from 14 residues. V shed 5 bases and J shed 0 bases, with 8 bases lying between them. Germline values: CDR1 SGHVS, CDR2 FQNEAQ. The CDR3 DNA reads TGTGCCAGCAGCGTCACAGATAGCAATCAGCCCCAGCATTTT. Protein product: CASSVTDSNQPQHF.

The chain is built from TRBV27 and TRBJ2-1; the match to TRBD2 covers 12 bases. Germline V gene data show CDR1 as MNHEY and CDR2 as SMNVEV (reference sequence). Unmatched junction bases numbered 4, after V lost 6 bases and J lost 7 bases. CDR3 length equals 14 residues. The CDR3 loop is CASRTTSGGNEQFF. In DNA, the CDR3 is TGTGCCAGCAGAACTACTAGCGGGGGGAATGAGCAGTTCTTC.

There are a few counts of this clone. The J gene is TRBJ2-3, the V gene TRBV5-1, with D unresolved. This CDR3 is 12 amino acids long. Trimming cost V 1 base and J 3 bases, with 3 bases left between them. Germline CDR1 SGHRS, CDR2 YFSETQ. In nucleotides, the CDR3 is TGCGCCAGCAGCTTGACTACAGATACGCAGTATTTT. Translated: CASSLTTDTQYF.

The chain has TRBV6-5 and TRBJ2-3; D not certain. The ends were cut back, 7 bases at V and 2 bases at J, with 13 bases in the middle. The germline CDR1 and CDR2 sequences are MNHEY and SVGAGI. The CDR3 covers 14 residues. CDR3 in amino acids: CASTETSHTDTQYF. In nucleotides, the CDR3 is TGTGCCAGCACCGAGACAAGTCACACAGATACGCAGTATTTT.

V and J are TRBV27 and TRBJ1-2, with D perhaps TRBD1 (5 bases). The CDR3 consists of 13 residues. Germline CDR1 reads MNHEY; CDR2 reads SMNVEV (reference sequence). Trimming left V 4 bases short and J 8 bases short, with 14 bases between. CDR3 amino acids: CASSSLRDSGYTF. Written as DNA, the CDR3 is TGTGCCAGCAGTTCTCTCCGGGACTCGGGCTACACCTTC.

The rearrangement uses TRBV4-1 and TRBJ2-3; 9 bases fit TRBD2. Per germline, CDR1 MGHRA and CDR2 YSYEKL. The CDR3 runs 19 residues. V lost 1 base and J lost 5; bases outside the gene matches: 16. The CDR3 loop is CASSQAHGSGRGGEDTQYF. For the CDR3, the DNA is TGCGCCAGCAGCCAAGCCCACGGGTCCGGCCGCGGGGGGGAAGATACGCAGTATTTT.

This clone showed up just a few times. J is TRBJ1-5 and V is TRBV4-1; TRBD1 might be the D (5 bases). In germline, CDR1 is MGHRA, CDR2 YSYEKL. The CDR3 contains 14 residues. V was trimmed by 4 bases and J by 7 bases, leaving 14 bases between them. Here the CDR3 DNA reads TGCGCCAGCAGCCCACCGGAGGGGCGACAGCCCCAGCATTTT. Translated: CASSPPEGRQPQHF.